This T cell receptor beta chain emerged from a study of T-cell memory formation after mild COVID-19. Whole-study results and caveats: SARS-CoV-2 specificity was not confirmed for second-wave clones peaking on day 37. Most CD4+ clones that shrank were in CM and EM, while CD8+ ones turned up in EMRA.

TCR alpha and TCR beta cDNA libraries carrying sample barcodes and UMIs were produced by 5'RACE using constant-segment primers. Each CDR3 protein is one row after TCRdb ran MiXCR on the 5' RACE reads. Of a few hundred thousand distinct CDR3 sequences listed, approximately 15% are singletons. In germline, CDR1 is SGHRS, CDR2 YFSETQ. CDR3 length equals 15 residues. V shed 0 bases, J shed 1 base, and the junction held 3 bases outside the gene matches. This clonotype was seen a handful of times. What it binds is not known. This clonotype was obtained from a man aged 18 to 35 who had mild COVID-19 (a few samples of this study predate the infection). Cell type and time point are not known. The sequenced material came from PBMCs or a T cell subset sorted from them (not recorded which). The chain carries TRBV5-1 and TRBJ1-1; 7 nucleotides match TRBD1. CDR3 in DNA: TGCGCCAGCAGCTTGGGGACAGGATGGAACACTGAAGCTTTCTTT. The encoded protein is CASSLGTGWNTEAFF.